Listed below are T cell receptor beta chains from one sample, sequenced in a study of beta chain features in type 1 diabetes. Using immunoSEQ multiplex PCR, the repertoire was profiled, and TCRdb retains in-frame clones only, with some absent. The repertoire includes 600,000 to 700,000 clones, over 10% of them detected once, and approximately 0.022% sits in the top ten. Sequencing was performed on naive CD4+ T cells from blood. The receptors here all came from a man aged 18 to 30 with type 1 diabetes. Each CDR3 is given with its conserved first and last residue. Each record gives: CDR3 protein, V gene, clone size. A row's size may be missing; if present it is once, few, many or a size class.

CASSLSQRTDTQYF	TRBV19	NA
CASSHPGTAGYTF	TRBV6-5	NA
CASSQEAPNEQYF	TRBV4-2	NA
CASSYSYSGANVLTF	TRBV6-5	NA
CASSLRQVTEAFF	TRBV5-6	few
CASSSTGLGTDTQYF	TRBV5-6	NA
CASSLRTGGEILFYEQYF	TRBV5-1	NA
CASSQDWPVSPLHF	TRBV14	NA
CATLGTSGGSSYNEQFF	TRBV10-3	NA
CASSPRPGTGGEWFF	TRBV7-6	NA
CAWSSLAGYTF	TRBV30	NA
CASSQQGNEKLFF	TRBV4-1	few
CATSRDRGNQPQHF	TRBV15	few
CAWSEGADSNQPQHF	TRBV30	NA
CASSLEGLAGYTF	TRBV7-9	NA
CASSVDRVFGESIQYF	TRBV9	NA
CASSKRTEYTEAFF	TRBV19	few
CASSEAAGVGQPQHF	TRBV25-1	few
CASSLVAGASTDTQYF	TRBV7-2	few
CATSRDIQSYEQYF	TRBV15	NA
CAISESIRVQETQYF	TRBV10-3	few
CAWGGQRNQPQHF	TRBV30	few
CASSWGQGQTDTQYF	TRBV5-4	few
CASSVTGGWNEQYF	TRBV19	NA
CASNRARTPYNEQFF	TRBV6-5	NA
CASSVWSTGNTIYF	TRBV9	NA
CASSWSREGGYTF	TRBV27	NA
CASSLVGQDTQYF	TRBV27	few
CAWSTTGASPLHF	TRBV30	NA
CAWSKVKTGRSYEQYF	TRBV30	few
CASSLAQGGSSYNEQFF	TRBV7-9	few
CASSLRVNYGYTF	TRBV7-9	few
CASSLAPFGVGNEQFF	TRBV7-6	few
CASSRIPGQGAQPQHF	TRBV27	few
CASSPGTGYGYTF	TRBV14	NA
CASSEFTPPGTNEKLFF	TRBV25-1	few
CASRARKNYYNEQFF	TRBV28	NA
CASSLSPTVNTEAFF	TRBV7-8	NA
CASSLGLAGDPQETQYF	TRBV5-1	few
CASSSRDGNTEAFF	TRBV5-1	few
CASSPDREGYGYTF	TRBV18	NA
CASRPTENTEAFF	TRBV2	few
CASSYSGTGTWETQYF	TRBV6-5	few
CASSPGQGFLVTGELFF	TRBV7-2	few
CASSQLYRGLSYEQYF	TRBV4-1	NA
CASSLTGAGRETQYF	TRBV7-6	NA
CASSLIDEQFF	TRBV11-3	NA